The present entry profiles one TCR beta chain with its context. This sample was taken from a study of blood T cell repertoires in COVID-19. Study-level background: Samples came from the United States, Italy and Spain, spanning acute and convalescent COVID-19.

The CDR3 is made up of 11 amino acids. The ends were cut back, 3 bases at V and 4 bases at J, with 3 bases in the middle. Methods used by the authors: Cell counts per sample came from amplifying reference gene primers. Sequenced by immunoSEQ multiplex PCR; TCRdb stores in-frame clones only, minus some. That table is the source of V, J and clone size, and D and trimming were worked out from the DNA. This sample has 45,000 to 60,000 clones, with 86% found just once. The sequenced sample was peripheral blood. The chain uses TRBV12-3 or TRBV12-4 and TRBJ1-2; D gene unclear. The receptor was isolated from a man between 65 and 85 years old with active COVID-19. CDR3 DNA sequence: TGTGCCAGCAGTTTTCGCTATGGCTACACCTTC. It yields the protein CASSFRYGYTF.